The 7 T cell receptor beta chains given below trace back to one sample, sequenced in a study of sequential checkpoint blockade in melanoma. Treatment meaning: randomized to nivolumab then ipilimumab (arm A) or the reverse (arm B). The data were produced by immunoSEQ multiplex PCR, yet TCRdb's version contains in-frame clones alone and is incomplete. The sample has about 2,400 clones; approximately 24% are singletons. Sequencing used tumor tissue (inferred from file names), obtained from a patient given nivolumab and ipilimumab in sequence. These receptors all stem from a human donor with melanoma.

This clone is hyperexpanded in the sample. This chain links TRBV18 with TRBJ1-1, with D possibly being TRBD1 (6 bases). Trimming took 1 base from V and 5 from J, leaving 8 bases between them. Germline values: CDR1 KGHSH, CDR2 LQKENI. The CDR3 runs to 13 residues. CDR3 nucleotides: TGTGCCAGCTCACCACAGGGGGGGACTGAAGCTTTCTTT. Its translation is CASSPQGGTEAFF.

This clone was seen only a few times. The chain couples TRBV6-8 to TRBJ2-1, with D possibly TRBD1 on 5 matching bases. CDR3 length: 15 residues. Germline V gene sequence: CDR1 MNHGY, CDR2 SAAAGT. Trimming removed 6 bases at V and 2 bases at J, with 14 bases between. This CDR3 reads CASRNLEGAYNEQFF. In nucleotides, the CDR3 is TGTGCCAGCAGAAATCTAGAAGGGGCCTACAATGAGCAGTTCTTC.

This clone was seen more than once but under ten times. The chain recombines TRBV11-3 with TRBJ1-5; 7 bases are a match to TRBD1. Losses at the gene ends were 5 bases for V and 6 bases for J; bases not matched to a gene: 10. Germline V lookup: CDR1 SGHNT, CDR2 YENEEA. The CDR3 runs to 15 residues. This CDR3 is CASSQVEGAGQPQHF. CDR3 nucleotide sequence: TGTGCCAGCAGCCAAGTTGAGGGGGCGGGTCAGCCCCAGCATTTT.

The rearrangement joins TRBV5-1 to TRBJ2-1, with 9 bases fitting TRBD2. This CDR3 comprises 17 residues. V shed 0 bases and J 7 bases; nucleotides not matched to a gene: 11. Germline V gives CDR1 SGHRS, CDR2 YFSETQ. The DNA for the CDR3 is TGCGCCAGCAGCTTGGCAAGAGCGGGGGGTAGGGGGAATGAGCAGTTCTTC. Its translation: CASSLARAGGRGNEQFF.

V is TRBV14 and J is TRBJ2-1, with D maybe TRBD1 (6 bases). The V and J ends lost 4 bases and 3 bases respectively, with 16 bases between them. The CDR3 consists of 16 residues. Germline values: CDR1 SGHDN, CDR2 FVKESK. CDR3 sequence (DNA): TGTGCCAGCAGCCCCTACAACAGGGTAGGCTACAATGAGCAGTTCTTC. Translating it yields CASSPYNRVGYNEQFF. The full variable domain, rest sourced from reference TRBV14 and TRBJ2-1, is EAGVTQFPSHSVIEKGQTVTLRCDPISGHDNLYWYRRVMGKEIKFLLHFVKESKQDESGMPNNRFLAERTGGTYSTLKVQPAELEDSGVYFCASSPYNRVGYNEQFFGPGTRLTVL.

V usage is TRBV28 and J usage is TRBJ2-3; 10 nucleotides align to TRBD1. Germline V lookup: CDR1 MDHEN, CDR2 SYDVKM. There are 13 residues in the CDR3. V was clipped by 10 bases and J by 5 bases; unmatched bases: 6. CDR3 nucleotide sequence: TGTGCCACCGGGGACAGGGGATTAGATACGCAGTATTTT. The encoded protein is CATGDRGLDTQYF.

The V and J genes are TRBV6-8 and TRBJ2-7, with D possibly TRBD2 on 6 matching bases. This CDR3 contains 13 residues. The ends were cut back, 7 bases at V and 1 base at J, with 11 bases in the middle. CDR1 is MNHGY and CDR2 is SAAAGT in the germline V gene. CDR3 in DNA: TGTGCCAGCAACCGGGACTTTTCCTACGAGCAGTACTTC. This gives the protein CASNRDFSYEQYF.